The sample holds many counts of the clone carrying this T cell receptor beta chain. The sample comes from a study of T-cell reconstitution after alpha-beta-depleted transplantation in children. The V and J ends lost 2 bases and 6 bases respectively, with 13 bases between them. The CDR3 extends over 14 amino acids. A TCRbeta library incorporating unique molecular identifiers was prepared. TCRdb re-called the PCR reads through MiXCR, storing one row per CDR3 protein. Of 600,000 or so distinct CDR3 sequences listed, roughly 23% are singletons. Sequencing was performed on PBMCs, mostly from graft donor cells, taken 360 days after TCRalphabeta/CD19-depleted stem cell transplant. This TCR was recovered from a boy younger than two who had a stem cell transplant for acute myeloid leukemia, so the T cells may come from the graft donor. The chain uses TRBV12-3 or TRBV12-4 and TRBJ1-2; no clear D. The DNA for the CDR3 is TGTGCCAGCAGTTTAACGCTCTGGGTCGATGGCTACACCTTC. This translates into CASSLTLWVDGYTF.